The subject of this entry is one T cell receptor beta chain. The data were produced by immunoSEQ multiplex PCR, yet TCRdb's version contains in-frame clones alone and is incomplete. Found here are hundreds of thousands of clones, 89% of them singletons; the top ten hold about a tenth. Participants were aged roughly 18 to 100 years from 20 to 30 US areas. Participant reports of clinical history set cohort assignment. The data derive from a study of blood T cell repertoires in COVID-19. Overall study: T cells, B-cell-depleted T cells, or PBMCs provided the cDNA or gDNA that served as material.

Sequencing input: PBMCs or T cells enriched from blood (not recorded which). This TCR was sampled from a woman aged 30 to 39 who had recovered from COVID-19.

This chain's CDR3 is CASSPRAGDNYGYTF. Here the CDR3 DNA reads TGTGCCAGCAGTCCCCGGGCAGGGGATAACTATGGCTACACCTTC. The chain is built from TRBV27 and TRBJ1-2; D perhaps matches TRBD1 (6 bases). Germline V gene sequence: CDR1 MNHEY, CDR2 SMNVEV (reference sequence). This CDR3 is 15 amino acids long. The V and J ends lost 5 bases and 1 base respectively, with 14 bases between them.